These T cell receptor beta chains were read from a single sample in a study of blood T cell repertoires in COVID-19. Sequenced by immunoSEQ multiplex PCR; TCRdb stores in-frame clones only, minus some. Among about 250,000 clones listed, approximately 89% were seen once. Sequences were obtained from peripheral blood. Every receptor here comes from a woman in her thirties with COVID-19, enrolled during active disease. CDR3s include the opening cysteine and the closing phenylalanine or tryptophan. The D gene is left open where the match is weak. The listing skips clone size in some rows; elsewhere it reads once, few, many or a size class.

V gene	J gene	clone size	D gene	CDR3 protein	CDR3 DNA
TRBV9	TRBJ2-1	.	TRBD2	CASSVVSGIASYNEQFF	TGTGCCAGCAGCGTAGTAAGCGGGATTGCTTCCTACAATGAGCAGTTCTTC
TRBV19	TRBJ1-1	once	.	CASRSGAGTTEAFF	TGTGCCAGTAGGTCAGGGGCAGGCACCACTGAAGCTTTCTTT
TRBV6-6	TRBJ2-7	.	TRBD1	CASIRGLASYEQYF	TGTGCCAGCATCAGGGGGTTGGCGTCCTACGAGCAGTACTTC
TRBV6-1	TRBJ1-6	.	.	CASSEVGGDRSPLHF	TGTGCCAGCAGTGAAGTAGGAGGGGATAGATCACCCCTCCACTTT
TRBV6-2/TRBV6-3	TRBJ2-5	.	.	CASSYWGVLNGETQYF	TGTGCCAGCAGTTACTGGGGGGTACTCAATGGGGAGACCCAGTACTTC
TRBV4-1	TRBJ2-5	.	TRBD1	CASSQDPRDRERETQYF	TGCGCCAGCAGCCAAGACCCCCGGGACAGGGAAAGAGAGACCCAGTACTTC
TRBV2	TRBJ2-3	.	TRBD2	CASSGRPGLAGDLLGTDTQYF	TGTGCCAGCAGTGGCCGGCCGGGACTAGCGGGAGATTTATTAGGCACAGATACGCAGTATTTT
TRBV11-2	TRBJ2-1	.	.	CASSLGIGEQFF	TGTGCCAGCAGCCTAGGAATCGGGGAGCAGTTCTTC
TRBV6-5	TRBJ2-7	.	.	CASSPQGQGGYEQYF	TGTGCCAGCAGTCCGCAGGGGCAGGGGGGATACGAGCAGTACTTC
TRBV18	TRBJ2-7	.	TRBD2	CASSPLAGDYEQYF	TGTGCCAGCTCACCTCTAGCGGGGGACTACGAGCAGTACTTC